This T cell receptor (beta chain) was documented in a study of T cells in Graves' hyperthyroidism and ophthalmopathy. Findings of the study overall: The blood repertoire included most of the expanded thyroid clonotypes above 0.001.

In regard to this clonotype: Its antigen is currently unknown.

The CDR3 totals 18 residues. V shed 4 bases, J shed 0 bases, and the junction held 12 bases outside the gene matches. Germline CDR1 reads MNHNS; CDR2 reads SASEGT. Amplification targeted TCR beta CDR3 regions from RNA transcripts. The study used the HTBI primer set for a first-round RT-PCR of the TCR CDR3. MiXCR was run by TCRdb on the multiplex PCR reads, yielding one entry per CDR3 protein. The sample has a few hundred thousand distinct CDR3 sequences; roughly 25% are singletons. The sample consisted of blood. The chain joins TRBV6-1 to TRBJ2-4, with 7 bases matching TRBD1. This clonotype was sampled from a man between 45 and 60 years old with Graves' hyperthyroidism. The CDR3 loop is CASSGPDREALAKNIQYF. CDR3 bases: TGTGCCAGCAGTGGTCCAGACAGGGAAGCTTTAGCCAAAAACATTCAGTACTTC.